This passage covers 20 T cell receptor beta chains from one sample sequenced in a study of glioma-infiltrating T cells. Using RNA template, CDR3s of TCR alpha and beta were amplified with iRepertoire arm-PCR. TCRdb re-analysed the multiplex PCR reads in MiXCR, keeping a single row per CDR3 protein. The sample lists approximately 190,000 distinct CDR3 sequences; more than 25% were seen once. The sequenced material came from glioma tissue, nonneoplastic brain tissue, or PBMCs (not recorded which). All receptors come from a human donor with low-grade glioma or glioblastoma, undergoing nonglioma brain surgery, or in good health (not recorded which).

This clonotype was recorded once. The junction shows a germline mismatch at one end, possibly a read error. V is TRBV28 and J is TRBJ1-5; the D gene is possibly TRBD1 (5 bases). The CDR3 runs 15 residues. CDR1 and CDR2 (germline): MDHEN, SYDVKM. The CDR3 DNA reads TGTGCCAGCAGTTTAGGGGGGTTCAGCAATCAGCCCCGGCATTTT. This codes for CASSLGGFSNQPRHF.

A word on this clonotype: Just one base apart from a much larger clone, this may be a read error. The CDR3 loop is CATSDSRLAGVNEQSF. As DNA, the CDR3 is TGTGCCACCAGTGATTCACGACTAGCGGGAGTTAATGAGCAGTCCTTC. V usage is TRBV24-1 and J usage is TRBJ2-1, with TRBD2 matching over 12 bases. The germline CDR1 and CDR2 sequences are KGHDR and SFDVKD. This CDR3 is 16 amino acids long.

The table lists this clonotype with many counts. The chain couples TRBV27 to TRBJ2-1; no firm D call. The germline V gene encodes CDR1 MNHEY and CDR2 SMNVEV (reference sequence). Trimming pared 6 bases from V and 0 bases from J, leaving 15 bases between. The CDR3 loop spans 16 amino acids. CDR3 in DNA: TGTGCCAGCAGAGCTGCGAGCGTGAGCTCCTACAATGAGCAGTTCTTC. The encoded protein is CASRAASVSSYNEQFF.

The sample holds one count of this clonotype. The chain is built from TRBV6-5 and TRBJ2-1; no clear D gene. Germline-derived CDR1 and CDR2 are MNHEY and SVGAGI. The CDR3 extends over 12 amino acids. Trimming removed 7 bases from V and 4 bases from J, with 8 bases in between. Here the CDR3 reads CASKDPYNEQFF. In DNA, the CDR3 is TGTGCCAGCAAAGACCCATACAATGAGCAGTTCTTC.

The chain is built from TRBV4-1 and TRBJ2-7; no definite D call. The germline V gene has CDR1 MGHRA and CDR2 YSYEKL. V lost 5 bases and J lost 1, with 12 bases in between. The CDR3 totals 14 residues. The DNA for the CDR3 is TGCGCCAGCAGCAGCCAAGATATATCCTACGAGCAGTACTTC. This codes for CASSSQDISYEQYF.

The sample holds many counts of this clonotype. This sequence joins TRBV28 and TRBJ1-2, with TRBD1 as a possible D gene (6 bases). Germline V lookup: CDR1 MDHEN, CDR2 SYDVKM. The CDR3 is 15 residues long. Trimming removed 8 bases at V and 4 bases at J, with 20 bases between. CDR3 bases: TGTGCCAGCTTTGGGGACATTCGGCCGACCTATGGCTACACCTTC. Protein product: CASFGDIRPTYGYTF.

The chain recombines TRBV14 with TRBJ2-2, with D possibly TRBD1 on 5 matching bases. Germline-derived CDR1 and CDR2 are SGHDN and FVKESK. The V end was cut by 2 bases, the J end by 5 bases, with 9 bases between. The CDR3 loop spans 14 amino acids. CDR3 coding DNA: TGTGCCAGCAGCCAATCTAGGGGAACCGGGGAGCTGTTTTTT. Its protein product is CASSQSRGTGELFF.

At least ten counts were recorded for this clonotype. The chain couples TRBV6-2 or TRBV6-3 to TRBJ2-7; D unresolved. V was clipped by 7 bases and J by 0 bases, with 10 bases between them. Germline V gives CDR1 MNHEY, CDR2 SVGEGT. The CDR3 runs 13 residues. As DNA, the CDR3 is TGTGCCAGCATACGTGGAAGCTCCTACGAGCAGTACTTC. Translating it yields CASIRGSSYEQYF.

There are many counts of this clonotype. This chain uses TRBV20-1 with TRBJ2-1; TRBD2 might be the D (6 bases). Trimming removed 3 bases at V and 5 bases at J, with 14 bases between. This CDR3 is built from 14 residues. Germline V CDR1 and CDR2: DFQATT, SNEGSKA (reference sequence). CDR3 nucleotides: TGCAGTGCTAGGGGGACTTTCGTAAACAATGAGCAGTTCTTC. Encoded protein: CSARGTFVNNEQFF.

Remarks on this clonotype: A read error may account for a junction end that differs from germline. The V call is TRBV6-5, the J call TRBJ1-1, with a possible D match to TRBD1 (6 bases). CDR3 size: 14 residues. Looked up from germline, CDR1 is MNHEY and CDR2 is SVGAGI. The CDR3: CASSYSGRGAEASF. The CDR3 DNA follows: TGTGCCAGCAGTTACTCCGGCAGGGGCGCTGAAGCTTCCTTT.

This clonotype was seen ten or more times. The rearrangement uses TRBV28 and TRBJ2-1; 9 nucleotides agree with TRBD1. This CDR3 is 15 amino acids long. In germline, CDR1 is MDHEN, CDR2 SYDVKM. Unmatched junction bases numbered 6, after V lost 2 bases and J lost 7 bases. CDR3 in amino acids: CASSLRAGTGNEQFF. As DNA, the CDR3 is TGTGCCAGCAGTTTAAGGGCCGGGACAGGGAATGAGCAGTTCTTC.

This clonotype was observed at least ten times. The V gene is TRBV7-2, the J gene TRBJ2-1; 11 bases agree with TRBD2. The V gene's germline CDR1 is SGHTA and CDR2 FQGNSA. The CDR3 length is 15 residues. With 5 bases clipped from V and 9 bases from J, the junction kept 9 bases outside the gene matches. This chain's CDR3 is CASSLLAGGPSEQFF. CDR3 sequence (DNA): TGTGCCAGCAGCCTCTTAGCGGGAGGGCCGAGTGAGCAGTTCTTC. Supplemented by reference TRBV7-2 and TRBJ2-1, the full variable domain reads GAGVSQSPSNKVTEKGKDVELRCDPISGHTALYWYRQSLGQGLEFLIYFQGNSAPDKSGLPSDRFSAERTGGSVSTLTIQRTQQEDSAVYLCASSLLAGGPSEQFFGPGTRLTVL.

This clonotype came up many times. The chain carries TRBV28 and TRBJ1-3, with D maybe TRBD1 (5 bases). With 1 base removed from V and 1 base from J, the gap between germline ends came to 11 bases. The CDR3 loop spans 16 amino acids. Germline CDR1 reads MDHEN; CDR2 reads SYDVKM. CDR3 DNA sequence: TGTGCCAGCAGTTTATCAGGACAAACTTCTGGAAACACCATATATTTT. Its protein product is CASSLSGQTSGNTIYF.

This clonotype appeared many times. Here the CDR3 reads CASRAPDSVAPLHF. CDR3 in DNA: TGTGCCAGCAGGGCTCCCGATTCCGTGGCGCCCCTCCACTTT. This sequence joins TRBV6-1 and TRBJ1-6, with D unresolved. The CDR3 totals 14 residues. Germline V lookup: CDR1 MNHNS, CDR2 SASEGT. The ends were cut back, 6 bases at V and 13 bases at J, with 19 bases in the middle.

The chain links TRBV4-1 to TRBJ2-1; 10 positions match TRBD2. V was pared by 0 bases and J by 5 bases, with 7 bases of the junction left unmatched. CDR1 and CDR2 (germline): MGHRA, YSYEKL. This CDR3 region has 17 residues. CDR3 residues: CASSQDSVGLADNEQFF. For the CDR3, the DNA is TGCGCCAGCAGCCAAGATTCCGTAGGACTAGCGGACAATGAGCAGTTCTTC.

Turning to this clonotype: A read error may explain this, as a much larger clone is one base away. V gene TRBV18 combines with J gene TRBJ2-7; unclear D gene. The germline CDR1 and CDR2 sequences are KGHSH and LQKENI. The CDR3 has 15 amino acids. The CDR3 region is CAGSPPSGGNYEQYF. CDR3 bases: TGTGCCGGCTCACCACCATCCGGCGGAAACTACGAGCAGTACTTC.

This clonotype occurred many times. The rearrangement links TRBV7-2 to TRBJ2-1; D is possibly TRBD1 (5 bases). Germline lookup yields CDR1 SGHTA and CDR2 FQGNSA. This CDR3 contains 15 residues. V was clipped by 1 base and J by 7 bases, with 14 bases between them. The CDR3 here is CASSLVRVGRNEQFF. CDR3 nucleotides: TGTGCCAGCAGCTTAGTTCGTGTGGGGCGGAATGAGCAGTTCTTC.

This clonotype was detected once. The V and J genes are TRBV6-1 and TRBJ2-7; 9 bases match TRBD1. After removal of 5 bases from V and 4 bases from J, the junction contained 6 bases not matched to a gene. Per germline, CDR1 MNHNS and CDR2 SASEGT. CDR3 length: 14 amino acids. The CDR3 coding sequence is TGTGCCAGCAGTCGTAGCGACAGGGGGTACGAGCAGTACTTC. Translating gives CASSRSDRGYEQYF.

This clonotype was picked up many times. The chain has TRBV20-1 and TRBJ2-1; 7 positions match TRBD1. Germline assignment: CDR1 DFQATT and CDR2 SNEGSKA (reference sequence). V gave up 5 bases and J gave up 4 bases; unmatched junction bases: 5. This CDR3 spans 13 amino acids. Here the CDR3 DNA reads TGCAGTGCTCCCGGGACAGAGTACAATGAGCAGTTCTTC. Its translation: CSAPGTEYNEQFF.

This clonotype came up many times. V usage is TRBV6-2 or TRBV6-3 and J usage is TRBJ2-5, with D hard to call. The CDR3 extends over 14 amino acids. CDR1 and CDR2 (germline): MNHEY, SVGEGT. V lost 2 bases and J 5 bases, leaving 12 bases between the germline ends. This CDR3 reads CASSYGPERETQYF. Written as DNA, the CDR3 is TGTGCCAGCAGTTACGGGCCCGAAAGGGAGACCCAGTACTTC.